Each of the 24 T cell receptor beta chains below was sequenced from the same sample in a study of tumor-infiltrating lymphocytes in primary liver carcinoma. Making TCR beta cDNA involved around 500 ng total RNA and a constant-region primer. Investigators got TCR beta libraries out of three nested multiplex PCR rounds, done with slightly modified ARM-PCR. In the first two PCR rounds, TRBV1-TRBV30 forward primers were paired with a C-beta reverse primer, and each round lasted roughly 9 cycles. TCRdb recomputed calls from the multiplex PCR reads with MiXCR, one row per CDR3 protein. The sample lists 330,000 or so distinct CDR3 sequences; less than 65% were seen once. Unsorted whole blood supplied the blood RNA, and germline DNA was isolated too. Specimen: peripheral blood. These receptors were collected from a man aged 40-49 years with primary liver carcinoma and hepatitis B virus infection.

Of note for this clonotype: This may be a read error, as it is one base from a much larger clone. In DNA form, the CDR3 reads TGTGCCAGCAGTCTGGCTGGGTTTATTGAGCAGTTCTTC. Encoded protein: CASSLAGFIEQFF. This chain links TRBV12-3 or TRBV12-4 with TRBJ2-1, with no clear D. The CDR3 is 13 residues long. Trimming pared 5 bases from V and 9 bases from J, leaving 14 bases between.

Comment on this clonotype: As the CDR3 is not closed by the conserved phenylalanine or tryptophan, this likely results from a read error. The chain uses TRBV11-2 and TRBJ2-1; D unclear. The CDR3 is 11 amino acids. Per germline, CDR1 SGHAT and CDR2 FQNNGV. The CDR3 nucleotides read TGCGCCAGCAGCGCGAACAATGAGCAGTTCTCC. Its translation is CASSANNEQFS.

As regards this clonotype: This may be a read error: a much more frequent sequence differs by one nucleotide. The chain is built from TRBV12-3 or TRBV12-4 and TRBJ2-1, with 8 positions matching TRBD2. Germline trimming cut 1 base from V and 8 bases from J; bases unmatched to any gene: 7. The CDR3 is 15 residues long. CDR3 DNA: TGTGCCAGCAGTTTAGGGCGGGAGGCAAACGATGAGCAGTTCTTC. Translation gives CASSLGREANDEQFF.

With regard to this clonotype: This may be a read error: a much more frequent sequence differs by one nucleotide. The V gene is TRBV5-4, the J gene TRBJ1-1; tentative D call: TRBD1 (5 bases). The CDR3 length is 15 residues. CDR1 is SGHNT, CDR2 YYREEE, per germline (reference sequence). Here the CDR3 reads CASSLGTTANTEVFF. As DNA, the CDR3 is TGTGCCAGCAGCTTAGGGACGACGGCCAACACTGAAGTTTTCTTT. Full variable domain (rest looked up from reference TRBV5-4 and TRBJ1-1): ETGVTQSPTHLIKTRGQQVTLRCSSQSGHNTVSWYQQALGQGPQFIFQYYREEENGRGNFPPRFSGLQFPNYSSELNVNALELDDSALYLCASSLGTTANTEVFFGQGTRLTVV.

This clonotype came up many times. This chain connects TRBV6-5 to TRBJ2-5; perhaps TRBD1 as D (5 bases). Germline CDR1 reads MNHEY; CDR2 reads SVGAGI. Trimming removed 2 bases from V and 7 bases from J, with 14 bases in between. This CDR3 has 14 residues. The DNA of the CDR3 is TGTGCCAGCAGTTACCTAGGGGATTTTGGGACCCAGTACTTC. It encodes CASSYLGDFGTQYF.

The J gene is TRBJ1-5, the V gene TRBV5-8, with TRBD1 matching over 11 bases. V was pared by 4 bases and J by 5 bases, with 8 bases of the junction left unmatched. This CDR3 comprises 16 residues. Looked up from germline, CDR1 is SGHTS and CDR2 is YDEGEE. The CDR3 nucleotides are TGTGCCAGCAGCCCTGGGACAGGGGGGATAGATCAGCCCCAGCATTTT. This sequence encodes CASSPGTGGIDQPQHF.

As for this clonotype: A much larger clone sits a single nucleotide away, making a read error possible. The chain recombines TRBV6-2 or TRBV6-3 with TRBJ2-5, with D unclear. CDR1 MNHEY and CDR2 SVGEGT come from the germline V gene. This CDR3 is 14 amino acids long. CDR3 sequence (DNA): TGTGCCAACAGTTACAGTTCGGGTTTCAAGACCCAGTACTTC. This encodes CANSYSSGFKTQYF.

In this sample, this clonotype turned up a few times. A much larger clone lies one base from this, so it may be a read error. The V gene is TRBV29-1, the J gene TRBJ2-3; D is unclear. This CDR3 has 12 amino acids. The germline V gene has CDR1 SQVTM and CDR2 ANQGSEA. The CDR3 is CGVRSGSDTQYF. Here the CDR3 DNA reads TGCGGCGTCCGATCAGGCTCAGATACGCAGTATTTT.

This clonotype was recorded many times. CDR3 sequence (DNA): TGCAGCGTGAGTGGGACAGGTGAGCAGTTCTTC. This translates into CSVSGTGEQFF. The gene calls are TRBV29-1 and TRBJ2-1; TRBD1 agrees at 8 bases. CDR3 length: 11 amino acids. The J segment lost 9 bases and the V segment lost 6 bases, leaving 4 bases of the junction unmatched. Germline loops: CDR1 SQVTM, CDR2 ANQGSEA.

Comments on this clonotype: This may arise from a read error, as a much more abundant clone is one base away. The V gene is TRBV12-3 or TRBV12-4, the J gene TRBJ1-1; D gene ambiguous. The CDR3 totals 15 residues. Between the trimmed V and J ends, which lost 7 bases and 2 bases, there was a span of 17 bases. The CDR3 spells CASIKTVHTNTEAFF. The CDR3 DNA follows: TGTGCCAGCATAAAGACCGTACATACTAACACTGAAGCTTTCTTT.

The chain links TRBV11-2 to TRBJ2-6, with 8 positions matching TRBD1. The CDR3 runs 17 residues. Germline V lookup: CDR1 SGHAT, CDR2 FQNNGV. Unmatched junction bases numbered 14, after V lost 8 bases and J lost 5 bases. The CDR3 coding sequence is TGTGCCAGCGGCAAGACAGGGGTGATATCTAGGGCCAACGTCCTGACTTTC. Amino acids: CASGKTGVISRANVLTF.

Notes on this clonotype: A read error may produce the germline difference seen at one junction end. Here the CDR3 reads CASSPADRDYDYTF. DNA for the CDR3: TGTGCCAGCAGCCCAGCTGACAGGGACTATGACTACACCTTC. The gene calls are TRBV11-2 and TRBJ1-2; the match to TRBD1 covers 7 bases. Looked up from germline, CDR1 is SGHAT and CDR2 is FQNNGV. The CDR3 has 14 residues. Filled out from reference TRBV11-2 and TRBJ1-2, the complete variable domain reads EAGVAQSPRYKIIEKRQSVAFWCNPISGHATLYWYQQILGQGPKLLIQFQNNGVVDDSQLPKDRFSAERLKGVDSTLKIQPAKLEDSAVYLCASSPADRDYDYTFGSGTRLTVV.

This chain's CDR3 is CSARDIRLAGLGRGVNEQFF. In DNA form, the CDR3 reads TGCAGTGCTAGAGATATTCGTCTAGCGGGTTTGGGACGGGGGGTCAATGAGCAGTTCTTC. The chain carries TRBV20-1 and TRBJ2-1; 8 nucleotides line up with TRBD2. The germline CDR1 and CDR2 sequences are DFQATT and SNEGSKA (reference sequence). CDR3 length: 20 amino acids. The V segment lost 0 bases and the J segment 6 bases; nucleotides outside the gene matches: 22.

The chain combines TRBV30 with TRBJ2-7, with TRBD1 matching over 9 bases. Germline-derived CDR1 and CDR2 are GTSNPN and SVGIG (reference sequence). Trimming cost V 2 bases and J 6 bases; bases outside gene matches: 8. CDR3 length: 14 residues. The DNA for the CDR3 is TGTGCCTGGAGTAGCGGGACAGGGTGGGGCGAGCAGTACTTC. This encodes CAWSSGTGWGEQYF.

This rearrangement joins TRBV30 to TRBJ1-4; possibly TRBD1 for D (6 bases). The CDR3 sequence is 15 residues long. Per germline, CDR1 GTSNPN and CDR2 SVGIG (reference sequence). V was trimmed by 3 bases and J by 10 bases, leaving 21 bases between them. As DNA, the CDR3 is TGTGCCTGGAGGCTGACAGCAGGGGTTAGTGGAAAACTGTTTTTT. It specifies CAWRLTAGVSGKLFF.

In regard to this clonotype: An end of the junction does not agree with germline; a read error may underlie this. The CDR3 DNA is TGTGCCGGCAGCTTAGATCCCCCTCACGAGCAGTACTTC. Translated: CAGSLDPPHEQYF. This chain links TRBV11-3 with TRBJ2-7; no clear D gene. Germline values: CDR1 SGHNT, CDR2 YENEEA. This CDR3 region has 13 residues.

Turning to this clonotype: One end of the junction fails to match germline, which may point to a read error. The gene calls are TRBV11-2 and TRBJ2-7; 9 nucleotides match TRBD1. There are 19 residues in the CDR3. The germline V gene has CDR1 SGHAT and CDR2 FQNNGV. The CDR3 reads CASSWHPGQGVPSPYEQYF. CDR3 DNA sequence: TGTGCCAGCAGCTGGCACCCGGGACAGGGTGTTCCGAGCCCTTACGAGCAGTATTTC.

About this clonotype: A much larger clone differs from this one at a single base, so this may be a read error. The CDR3 nucleotides read TGTGTCAGCAGTTACGATGACAGGCCTGTCCCTATGGGCTACACCTTC. As protein: CVSSYDDRPVPMGYTF. The chain is built from TRBV6-6 and TRBJ1-2; D is possibly TRBD1 (6 bases). The CDR3 sequence is 16 residues long. The germline V gene has CDR1 MNHNY and CDR2 SVGAGI (reference sequence).

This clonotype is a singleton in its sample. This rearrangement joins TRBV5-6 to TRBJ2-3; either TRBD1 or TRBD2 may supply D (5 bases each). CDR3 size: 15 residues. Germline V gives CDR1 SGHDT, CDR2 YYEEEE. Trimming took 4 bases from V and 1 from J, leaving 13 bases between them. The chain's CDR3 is CASSVLGTGTDTQYF. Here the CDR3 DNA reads TGTGCCAGCAGCGTACTGGGGACCGGCACAGATACGCAGTATTTT.

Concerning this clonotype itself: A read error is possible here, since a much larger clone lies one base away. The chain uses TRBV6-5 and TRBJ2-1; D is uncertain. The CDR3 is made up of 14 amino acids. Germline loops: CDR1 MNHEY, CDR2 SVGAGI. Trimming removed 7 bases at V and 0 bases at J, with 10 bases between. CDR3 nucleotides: TGTGCCAGCACCGAATCGAGCTCCTACAATGAGCAGTTCTTC. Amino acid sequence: CASTESSSYNEQFF.

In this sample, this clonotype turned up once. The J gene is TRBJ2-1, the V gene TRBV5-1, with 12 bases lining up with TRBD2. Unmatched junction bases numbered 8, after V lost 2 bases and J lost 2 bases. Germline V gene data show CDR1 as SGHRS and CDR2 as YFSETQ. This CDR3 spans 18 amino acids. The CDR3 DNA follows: TGCGCCAGCAGCTTCTATCCTAGCGGGAGGGAAACCTACAATGAGCAGTTCTTC. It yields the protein CASSFYPSGRETYNEQFF.

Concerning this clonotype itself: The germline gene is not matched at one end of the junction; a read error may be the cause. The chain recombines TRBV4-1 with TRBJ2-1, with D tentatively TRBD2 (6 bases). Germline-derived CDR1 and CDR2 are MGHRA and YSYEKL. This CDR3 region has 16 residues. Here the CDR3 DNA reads TGCGCCAGCAGCCTCAGATCCGGAACTAGCAGCAATGAGCTGTTCTTC. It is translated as CASSLRSGTSSNELFF.

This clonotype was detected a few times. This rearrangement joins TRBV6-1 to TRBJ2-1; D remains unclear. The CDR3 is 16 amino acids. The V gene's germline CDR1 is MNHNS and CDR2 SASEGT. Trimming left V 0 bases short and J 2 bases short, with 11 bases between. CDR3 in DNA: TGTGCCAGCAGTGAAGCTGACGCCCGACCCTACAATGAGCAGTTCTTC. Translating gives CASSEADARPYNEQFF.

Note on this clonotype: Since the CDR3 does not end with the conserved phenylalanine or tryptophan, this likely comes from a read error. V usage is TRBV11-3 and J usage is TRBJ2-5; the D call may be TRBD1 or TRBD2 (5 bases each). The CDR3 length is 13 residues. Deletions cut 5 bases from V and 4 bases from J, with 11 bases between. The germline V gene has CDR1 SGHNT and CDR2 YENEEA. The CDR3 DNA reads TGTGCCAGCAGCAGAGGGACCGTAGAGACCCAGTACTCC. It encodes CASSRGTVETQYS.